This TCR beta chain was obtained from a study of T cells expressing NK-cell markers. The CDR3 has 12 amino acids. In germline, CDR1 is SGHNT, CDR2 YENEEA. TCRdb re-called the 5' RACE reads and shows each CDR3 protein once, DNA omitted. The sample includes over 350,000 distinct CDR3 sequences. This clonotype was sampled from a woman aged 50 to 60 in good health. The V call is TRBV11-3, the J call TRBJ2-7. Sample: blood T cells: a sorted CD56 or NKG2C T cell subset, CD4+ or CD8+ T cells, or bulk PBMC T cells (not recorded which). The CDR3 sequence is CASRGTSYEQYF.